The next 7 T cell receptor beta chains were all read from a single sample in a study of T cells after yellow fever vaccination (dated 2019 in TCRdb). The receptor library was made with 5' RACE. The data were produced on an Illumina NovaSeq 6000. TCRdb ran its own pipeline on the public reads, namely fastp trimming at Q25 and MiXCR clone calling, and kept in-frame beta chains. Rows with a matching CDR3 protein are joined into one entry that keeps the most common DNA and genes. The sample yields 400,000 to 450,000 distinct CDR3 sequences; about 17% were counted once. The ten largest clones take up over 15% of the sample. What the treatment or condition label conveys for this sample: live attenuated yellow fever vaccine strain. The input for sequencing was PBMCs, taken before the yellow fever booster vaccination. All receptors come from a man aged 18 to 35 who received the YFV17D yellow fever vaccine.

The rearrangement joins TRBV23-1 to TRBJ2-3; unclear D gene. TRBV23-1 falls under the ORF class, with uncertain function. Trimming shortened V by 11 bases and J by 4 bases, and 7 bases separated the two germline ends. This CDR3 is built from 10 residues. The CDR3 region has the DNA TGCGCCCAACCCCCAGATACGCAGTATTTT. Amino acids: CAQPPDTQYF.

This clonotype occurred a few times. The chain couples TRBV20-1 to TRBJ2-1; 7 bases align to TRBD2. There are 14 residues in the CDR3. Germline CDR1 DFQATT, CDR2 SNEGSKA (reference sequence). Unmatched junction bases numbered 9, after V lost 6 bases and J lost 4 bases. The CDR3 loop reads CSANMGLQYNEQFF. In DNA form, the CDR3 reads TGCAGTGCCAACATGGGACTACAGTACAATGAGCAGTTCTTC.

This clonotype was detected a few times. This chain connects TRBV9 to TRBJ1-2, with D possibly being TRBD1 (6 bases). The germline CDR1 and CDR2 sequences are SGDLS and YYNGEE. The V and J ends lost 3 bases and 4 bases respectively, with 25 bases between them. The CDR3 is 18 residues long. The CDR3 is CASSGRLTQGKSSYGYTF. In nucleotides, the CDR3 is TGTGCCAGCAGCGGAAGACTGACCCAGGGGAAGTCCAGCTATGGCTACACCTTC. The variable domain in full, with the rest retrieved from reference TRBV9 and TRBJ1-2, is DSGVTQTPKHLITATGQRVTLRCSPRSGDLSVYWYQQSLDQGLQFLIQYYNGEERAKGNILERFSAQQFPDLHSELNLSSLELGDSALYFCASSGRLTQGKSSYGYTFGSGTRLTVV.

V usage is TRBV7-2 and J usage is TRBJ2-1; D not resolved. The CDR3 sequence is 11 residues long. The V gene's germline CDR1 is SGHTA and CDR2 FQGNSA. CDR3 sequence reads: CATTEYNEQFF. DNA of the CDR3: TGTGCTACGACGGAATACAATGAGCAGTTCTTC. Full variable domain (remainder filled in from reference TRBV7-2 and TRBJ2-1): GAGVSQSPSNKVTEKGKDVELRCDPISGHTALYWYRQSLGQGLEFLIYFQGNSAPDKSGLPSDRFSAERTGGSVSTLTIQRTQQEDSAVYLCATTEYNEQFFGPGTRLTVL.

The chain is built from TRBV5-6 and TRBJ2-7; 7 bases line up with TRBD1. The CDR3 loop spans 12 amino acids. Losses at the gene ends were 6 bases for V and 2 bases for J; bases not matched to a gene: 2. Germline CDR1 is SGHDT and CDR2 is YYEEEE. CDR3 in DNA: TGTGCCAGCACCGACAGGGCCTACGAGCAGTACTTC. It specifies CASTDRAYEQYF.

The rearrangement links TRBV5-1 to TRBJ2-4; perhaps TRBD2 as D (7 bases). Looked up from germline, CDR1 is SGHRS and CDR2 is YFSETQ. Trimming shortened V by 4 bases and J by 7 bases, and 21 bases separated the two germline ends. The CDR3 runs to 16 residues. The CDR3 DNA is TGCGCCAGCAGCGGAGGGGGGGCCTCCCTAAGTAACATTCAGTACTTC. It yields the protein CASSGGGASLSNIQYF.

Details on this clonotype: A read error may account for a junction end that differs from germline. The V call is TRBV12-3 or TRBV12-4, the J call TRBJ1-5; D ambiguous. The CDR3 totals 14 residues. In DNA form, the CDR3 reads TGCGCCAGCAGCTCCAACACGGAAAATCATGCCCAGCATTTT. Amino acid sequence: CASSSNTENHAQHF.